The clone carrying this T cell receptor beta chain has just a few counts. The antigen remains undetermined. In germline, CDR1 is SGHNT, CDR2 YYREEE (reference sequence). CDR3 length: 15 residues. The V segment lost 0 bases and the J segment 5 bases; nucleotides outside the gene matches: 4. The entirety of the isolated RNA underwent reverse transcription, so expressed TCRB transcripts were sequenced. About 3.57 million reads, on average, came from each naive, central memory and regulatory T cell sample. Clones were read by immunoSEQ multiplex PCR, and TCRdb kept only the in-frame ones, dropping some. The sample consists of 350,000 or so clones, around 20% of them appearing once. These data come from a study of beta chain features in type 1 diabetes. Findings of the study overall: Insertion counts at VDJ junctions were lower in type 1 diabetes patients, who also showed more deletions there. Healthy donors had naive, central memory and Treg TCRB repertoires that appeared less similar than those seen among patients.

The sequencing input was naive CD4+ T cells from blood. This clonotype originated in a woman between 18 and 29 years old in good health. The chain combines TRBV5-4 with TRBJ1-4, with 7 positions matching TRBD1. CDR3 DNA sequence: TGTGCCAGCAGCTTGGGACAGGGTTTGAATGAAAAACTGTTTTTT. Its protein is CASSLGQGLNEKLFF. Filled out from reference TRBV5-4 and TRBJ1-4, the complete variable domain reads ETGVTQSPTHLIKTRGQQVTLRCSSQSGHNTVSWYQQALGQGPQFIFQYYREEENGRGNFPPRFSGLQFPNYSSELNVNALELDDSALYLCASSLGQGLNEKLFFGSGTQLSVL.